This TCR beta chain appears in the sequencing data of a study of CD8 T cells in ankylosing spondylitis. Germline CDR1 reads SQVTM; CDR2 reads ANQGSEA. Trimming stripped 3 bases from V and 2 bases from J, with 10 bases between. This CDR3 contains 14 residues. Researchers built TCR beta libraries using quantitative 5'-RACE with molecular barcodes. TCRdb recomputed calls from the 5' RACE reads with MiXCR, one row per CDR3 protein. The sample yields 800,000 to 900,000 distinct CDR3 sequences, approximately 12% seen once. On this clonotype: What it recognizes is unknown.

Findings and caveats of the study: Prior work had noted some motif variants in reactive arthritis blood and synovial fluid. Ankylosing spondylitis blood appeared to carry a characteristic TCR beta motif of several highly homologous variants.

V and J are TRBV29-1 and TRBJ1-4, with D maybe TRBD1 (6 bases). The sequence came from a male donor with ankylosing spondylitis. The sequencing sample was made of blood, either unsorted or a sorted T cell fraction (not recorded which). The CDR3 DNA reads TGCAGCGTTGAGGACACAGGGACTAATGAAAAACTGTTTTTT. It specifies CSVEDTGTNEKLFF.